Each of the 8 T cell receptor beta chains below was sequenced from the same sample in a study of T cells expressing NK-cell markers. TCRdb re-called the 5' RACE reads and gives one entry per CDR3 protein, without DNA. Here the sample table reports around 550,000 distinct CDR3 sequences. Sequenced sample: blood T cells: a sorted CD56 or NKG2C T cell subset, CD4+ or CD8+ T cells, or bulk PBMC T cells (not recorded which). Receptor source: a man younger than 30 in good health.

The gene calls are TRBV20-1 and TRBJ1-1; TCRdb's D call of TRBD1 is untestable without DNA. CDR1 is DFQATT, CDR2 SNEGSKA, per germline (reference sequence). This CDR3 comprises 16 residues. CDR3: CSAPRPGTQMNTEAFF.

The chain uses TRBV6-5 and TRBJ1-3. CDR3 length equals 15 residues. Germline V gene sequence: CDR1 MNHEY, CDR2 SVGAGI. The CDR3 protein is CASSSSRNSGNTIYF.

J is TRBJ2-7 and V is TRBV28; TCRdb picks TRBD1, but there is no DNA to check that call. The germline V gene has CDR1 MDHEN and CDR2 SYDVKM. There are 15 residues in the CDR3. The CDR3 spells CASSSNRDITYEQYF.

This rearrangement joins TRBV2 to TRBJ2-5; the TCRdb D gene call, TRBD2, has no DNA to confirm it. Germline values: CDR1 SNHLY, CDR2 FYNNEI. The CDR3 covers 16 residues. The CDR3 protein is CASRRLAGRRQETQYF. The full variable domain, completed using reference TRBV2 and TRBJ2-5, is EPEVTQTPSHQVTQMGQEVILRCVPISNHLYFYWYRQILGQKVEFLVSFYNNEISEKSEIFDDQFSVERPDGSNFTLKIRSTKLEDSAMYFCASRRLAGRRQETQYFGPGTRLLVL.

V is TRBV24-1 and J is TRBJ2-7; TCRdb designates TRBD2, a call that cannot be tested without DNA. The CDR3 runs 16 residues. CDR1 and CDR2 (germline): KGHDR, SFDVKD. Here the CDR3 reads CATSDPSGRVSSEQYF.

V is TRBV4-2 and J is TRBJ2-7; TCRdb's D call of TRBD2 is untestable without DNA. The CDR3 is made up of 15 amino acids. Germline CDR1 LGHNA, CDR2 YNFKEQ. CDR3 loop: CASSQDPLTNYEQYF.

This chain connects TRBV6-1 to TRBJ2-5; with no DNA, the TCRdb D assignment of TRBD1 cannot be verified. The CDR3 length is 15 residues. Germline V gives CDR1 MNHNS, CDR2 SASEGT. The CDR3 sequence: CASGRRAGRGETQYF.

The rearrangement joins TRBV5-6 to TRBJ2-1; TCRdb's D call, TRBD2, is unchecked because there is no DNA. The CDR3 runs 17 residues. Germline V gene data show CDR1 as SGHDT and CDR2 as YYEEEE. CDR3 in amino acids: CASSRGTLRLAGDEQFF.